The 31 T cell receptor beta chains presented below share a single source sample, sequenced in a study of OX40 agonist ivuxolimab in advanced cancers. TCRdb keeps only in-frame clones here, not all; method: immunoSEQ multiplex PCR. Of more than 45,000 clones detected, approximately 80% appear once; the ten largest clones hold over 2%. Source: CD4+ or CD8+ T cells sorted from blood, taken in a trial of the OX40 agonist ivuxolimab. These receptors were collected from an adult with an advanced solid tumor such as melanoma, head and neck, liver or kidney cancer.

In this sample, this clone turned up once. The V and J genes are TRBV7-9 and TRBJ1-1, with a weak D call TRBD1 (5 bases). There are 13 residues in the CDR3. Trimming shortened V by 5 bases and J by 2 bases, and 9 bases separated the two germline ends. Germline V CDR1 and CDR2: SEHNR, FQNEAQ (reference sequence). Written as DNA, the CDR3 is TGTGCCAGCAGCCGAGACAGTAACACTGAAGCTTTCTTT. Amino acids: CASSRDSNTEAFF.

CDR3 nucleotides: TGTGCCAGTAGAACGGACCAGTTTCACTCTGGAAACACCATATATTTT. Translated, it gives CASRTDQFHSGNTIYF. The genes are TRBV19 and TRBJ1-3, with no clear D. The germline CDR1 and CDR2 sequences are LNHDA and SQIVND (reference sequence). CDR3 length: 16 residues. With 6 bases removed from V and 0 bases from J, the gap between germline ends came to 15 bases. The full variable domain, with the rest looked up from reference TRBV19 and TRBJ1-3, is DGGITQSPKYLFRKEGQNVTLSCEQNLNHDAMYWYRQDPGQGLRLIYYSQIVNDFQKGDIAEGYSVSREKKESFPLTVTSAQKNPTAFYLCASRTDQFHSGNTIYFGEGSWLTVV.

The gene calls are TRBV6-1 and TRBJ1-3; D remains unclear. V was clipped by 1 base and J by 0 bases, with 13 bases between them. Per the germline V gene, CDR1 is MNHNS and CDR2 is SASEGT. The CDR3 loop spans 17 amino acids. CDR3 DNA sequence: TGTGCCAGCAGTGAAGTGTTGCAGGCTTCCTCTGGAAACACCATATATTTT. Translating gives CASSEVLQASSGNTIYF.

The genes are TRBV5-1 and TRBJ2-7; TRBD1 is a possible D gene (6 bases). The V gene lost 3 bases and the J gene lost 1 base, with 14 bases spanning the gap. The CDR3 contains 15 residues. The germline gives CDR1 SGHRS, CDR2 YFSETQ. CDR3 nucleotide sequence: TGCGCCAGCAGCTCATCCCCGGACAGTTCCTACGAGCAGTACTTC. This translates into CASSSSPDSSYEQYF.

DNA for the CDR3: TGTGCCAGCAGCCCCCGGGACAGGGGGTTATCCGGGGAGCTGTTTTTT. Its protein is CASSPRDRGLSGELFF. The chain joins TRBV21-1 to TRBJ2-2; the D call TRBD1 from the table was never checked on the DNA. TRBV21-1 is termed a pseudogene. This CDR3 comprises 16 residues.

V gene TRBV29-1 combines with J gene TRBJ1-4; a possible D gene is TRBD1 (6 bases). Germline V CDR1 and CDR2: SQVTM, ANQGSEA. V was clipped by 0 bases and J by 7 bases, with 12 bases between them. The CDR3 consists of 14 residues. CDR3 bases: TGCAGCGTTGAAGAACAGGGCGTACGTGAAAAACTGTTTTTT. It encodes CSVEEQGVREKLFF.

CDR3 DNA sequence: TGTGCCAGCAGTCAAGGACTAGCGGGAGGTGGTAAGCAGTTCTTC. Its protein product is CASSQGLAGGGKQFF. The chain couples TRBV27 to TRBJ2-1, with 14 bases that match TRBD2. The CDR3 has 15 residues. Trimming removed 5 bases from V and 11 bases from J; junction bases left unmatched: 8. CDR1 and CDR2 from the germline V gene are MNHEY and SMNVEV (reference sequence).

J is TRBJ1-4 and V is TRBV7-9; maybe TRBD1 (5 bases). Per the germline V gene, CDR1 is SEHNR and CDR2 is FQNEAQ (reference sequence). Trimming shortened V by 4 bases and J by 7 bases, and 7 bases separated the two germline ends. The CDR3 spans 12 residues. The chain's CDR3 is CASSWRGEKLFF. The DNA of the CDR3 is TGTGCCAGCAGCTGGAGGGGTGAAAAACTGTTTTTT.

Notes on this clone: One end of the junction varies from germline; a read error may be responsible. The chain recombines TRBV5-1 with TRBJ1-1; TRBD1 might be the D (5 bases). CDR3 length: 11 residues. CDR1 and CDR2 from the germline V gene are SGHRS and YFSETQ. CDR3 sequence reads: CASSFGTYAFF. CDR3 nucleotide sequence: TGTGCCAGCAGCTTCGGGACTTACGCTTTCTTT.

The V gene is TRBV5-1, the J gene TRBJ2-7; unclear D gene. This CDR3 comprises 13 residues. The germline V gene encodes CDR1 SGHRS and CDR2 YFSETQ. V gave up 3 bases and J gave up 2 bases, with 9 bases separating them. The CDR3 DNA sequence: TGCGCCAGCAGCTCTTCCCGCGCCTACGAGCAGTACTTC. Amino acid sequence: CASSSSRAYEQYF.

J is TRBJ2-7 and V is TRBV6-6; the D is unclear. The CDR3 length is 13 residues. The germline V gene has CDR1 MNHNY and CDR2 SVGAGI (reference sequence). Trimming took off 3 bases at V and 4 bases at J, with 10 bases between the two ends. DNA for the CDR3: TGTGCCAGCAGTTATGTGAGTGGGTACGAGCAGTACTTC. Encoded protein: CASSYVSGYEQYF.

The chain is built from TRBV18 and TRBJ2-5, with D hard to call. CDR1 KGHSH and CDR2 LQKENI come from the germline V gene. V lost 8 bases, J lost 0 bases, and 16 bases lay in between. The CDR3 loop spans 15 amino acids. The CDR3 nucleotides read TGTGCCAGCGACACCGGCGGCAGAAACCAAGAGACCCAGTACTTC. Translation gives CASDTGGRNQETQYF.

The V and J genes are TRBV7-2 and TRBJ1-1, with 7 bases identical to TRBD1. V was pared by 4 bases and J by 9 bases, with 14 bases of the junction left unmatched. The CDR3 is 15 amino acids. Germline CDR1 is SGHTA and CDR2 is FQGNSA. CDR3 coding DNA: TGTGCCAGCAGCTCTAATCCGGGACAGATGACGAAAGCTTTCTTT. Amino acid sequence: CASSSNPGQMTKAFF. The whole variable domain, filled in from reference TRBV7-2 and TRBJ1-1, reads GAGVSQSPSNKVTEKGKDVELRCDPISGHTALYWYRQSLGQGLEFLIYFQGNSAPDKSGLPSDRFSAERTGGSVSTLTIQRTQQEDSAVYLCASSSNPGQMTKAFFGQGTRLTVV.

The chain has TRBV5-1 and TRBJ2-3; unclear D gene. V was shortened by 0 bases and J by 0 bases, with 8 bases between the two germline ends. The CDR3 loop spans 15 amino acids. CDR1 and CDR2 from the germline V gene are SGHRS and YFSETQ. The DNA of the CDR3 is TGCGCCAGCAGCTTGGGCGGTCGTAGCACAGATACGCAGTATTTT. Amino acids: CASSLGGRSTDTQYF.

This sequence joins TRBV7-8 and TRBJ1-1, with D perhaps TRBD1 (5 bases). The CDR3 extends over 14 amino acids. Germline V gene lookup returns CDR1 SGHVS and CDR2 FQNEAQ. Trimming removed 4 bases from V and 1 base from J, with 10 bases in between. The CDR3 nucleotides are TGTGCCAGCAGCTCCCAGACAGCGAACACTGAAGCTTTCTTT. It translates to CASSSQTANTEAFF.

The chain carries TRBV5-4 and TRBJ2-3; TRBD2 matches at 10 bases. V dropped 2 bases and J dropped 6; count of bases not matched to a gene: 12. The CDR3 is 17 amino acids. From germline, CDR1 is SGHNT and CDR2 YYREEE (reference sequence). The chain's CDR3 is CASSLSKRLAGGDTQYF. The CDR3 DNA is TGTGCCAGCAGCTTATCGAAGCGACTAGCGGGTGGGGATACGCAGTATTTT. Together with reference TRBV5-4 and TRBJ2-3, the CDR3 gives the full variable domain: ETGVTQSPTHLIKTRGQQVTLRCSSQSGHNTVSWYQQALGQGPQFIFQYYREEENGRGNFPPRFSGLQFPNYSSELNVNALELDDSALYLCASSLSKRLAGGDTQYFGPGTRLTVL.

This sequence joins TRBV27 and TRBJ1-2; a possible D gene is TRBD1 (5 bases). V lost 9 bases and J 8 bases, leaving 7 bases between the germline ends. This CDR3 region has 9 residues. Germline CDR1 MNHEY, CDR2 SMNVEV (reference sequence). The CDR3 loop reads CARGGGYTF. The CDR3 DNA reads as TGTGCCAGGGGGGGAGGCTACACCTTC.

The chain joins TRBV2 to TRBJ2-7, with D maybe TRBD1 (7 bases). Germline assignment: CDR1 SNHLY and CDR2 FYNNEI. The CDR3 runs 15 residues. Trimming took 7 bases from V and 2 from J, leaving 18 bases between them. The CDR3 nucleotides read TGTGCCAGCACTTCTCCTGGGGGGACAGCCTACGAGCAGTACTTC. It translates to CASTSPGGTAYEQYF.

This sequence joins TRBV5-6 and TRBJ2-3; TRBD2 aligns across 13 bases. CDR1 is SGHDT, CDR2 YYEEEE, per germline. The CDR3 covers 16 residues. Unmatched junction bases numbered 2, after V lost 0 bases and J lost 4 bases. The CDR3 here is CASSLAGLAGADTQYF. CDR3 coding DNA: TGTGCCAGCAGCTTGGCTGGACTAGCGGGGGCAGATACGCAGTATTTT.

The chain links TRBV11-2 to TRBJ2-5; TRBD1 matches at 7 bases. V was clipped by 7 bases and J by 4 bases; unmatched bases: 12. CDR3 length: 15 amino acids. The germline CDR1 and CDR2 sequences are SGHAT and FQNNGV. The CDR3 DNA follows: TGTGCCAGCACCTCGCCACAGGGGCCCAGAGAGACCCAGTACTTC. It translates to CASTSPQGPRETQYF.

V and J are TRBV10-2 and TRBJ2-3, with a possible D match to TRBD2 (5 bases). The V end was cut by 6 bases, the J end by 0 bases, with 16 bases between. The CDR3 extends over 16 amino acids. CDR1 WSHSY and CDR2 SAAADI come from the germline V gene. CDR3 coding DNA: TGCGCCAGCAGCGCCCCCGCCAGACTAAGCACAGATACGCAGTATTTT. Its translation is CASSAPARLSTDTQYF.

The chain recombines TRBV2 with TRBJ2-5, with D perhaps matching TRBD1 (6 bases). The ends were cut back, 1 base at V and 5 bases at J, with 8 bases in the middle. Germline V gene lookup returns CDR1 SNHLY and CDR2 FYNNEI. The CDR3 has 13 residues. The CDR3 region has the DNA TGTGCCAGCAGTGAAGTGAGGGGGGAGACCCAGTACTTC. The encoded protein is CASSEVRGETQYF.

The genes are TRBV11-2 and TRBJ1-1, with a weak D call TRBD1 (5 bases). Per the germline V gene, CDR1 is SGHAT and CDR2 is FQNNGV. V was cut by 10 bases and J by 5 bases, with 11 bases left in between. This CDR3 is 11 amino acids long. The CDR3 DNA reads TGTGCCATCGGAGGGGTTACTGAAGCTTTCTTT. Protein product: CAIGGVTEAFF.

This chain uses TRBV5-1 with TRBJ2-3; 7 nucleotides match TRBD1. V was pared by 4 bases and J by 2 bases, with 7 bases of the junction left unmatched. The germline V gene encodes CDR1 SGHRS and CDR2 YFSETQ. The CDR3 consists of 15 residues. CDR3 in DNA: TGCGCCAGCAGCCCCCTGACAGGGATCACAGATACGCAGTATTTT. As protein: CASSPLTGITDTQYF. Filled out from reference TRBV5-1 and TRBJ2-3, the complete variable domain reads KAGVTQTPRYLIKTRGQQVTLSCSPISGHRSVSWYQQTPGQGLQFLFEYFSETQRNKGNFPGRFSGRQFSNSRSEMNVSTLELGDSALYLCASSPLTGITDTQYFGPGTRLTVL.

This clone was observed a few times. This rearrangement joins TRBV4-1 to TRBJ1-1, with no clear D. Trimming pared 2 bases from V and 0 bases from J, leaving 19 bases between. The CDR3 consists of 18 residues. CDR1 MGHRA and CDR2 YSYEKL come from the germline V gene. This CDR3 reads CASSQQAGAAGVNTEAFF. CDR3 DNA sequence: TGCGCCAGCAGCCAACAGGCGGGTGCCGCCGGGGTGAACACTGAAGCTTTCTTT.

The chain recombines TRBV5-1 with TRBJ2-1, with TRBD2 identical over 9 bases. CDR1 SGHRS and CDR2 YFSETQ come from the germline V gene. Germline trimming cut 4 bases from V and 2 bases from J; bases unmatched to any gene: 10. The CDR3 spans 17 residues. The CDR3 sequence is CASSRGAGGPPYNEQFF. CDR3 sequence (DNA): TGCGCCAGCAGCAGGGGGGCGGGAGGGCCTCCCTACAATGAGCAGTTCTTC.

The genes are TRBV9 and TRBJ2-7; D unclear. Germline values: CDR1 SGDLS, CDR2 YYNGEE. V dropped 0 bases and J dropped 1 base, with 8 bases sitting between them. There are 14 residues in the CDR3. As DNA, the CDR3 is TGTGCCAGCAGCGTAGGTACGGTTTCCTACGAGCAGTACTTC. This translates into CASSVGTVSYEQYF. Full variable domain (missing parts from reference TRBV9 and TRBJ2-7): DSGVTQTPKHLITATGQRVTLRCSPRSGDLSVYWYQQSLDQGLQFLIQYYNGEERAKGNILERFSAQQFPDLHSELNLSSLELGDSALYFCASSVGTVSYEQYFGPGTRLTVT.

The gene calls are TRBV5-8 and TRBJ2-1, with D unclear. V lost 1 base and J lost 0, with 5 bases in between. The CDR3 runs to 14 residues. CDR1 is SGHTS and CDR2 is YDEGEE in the germline V gene. CDR3 in DNA: TGTGCCAGCAGCTTGATGAGCTCCTACAATGAGCAGTTCTTC. Encoded protein: CASSLMSSYNEQFF.

The J gene is TRBJ1-1, the V gene TRBV5-5; the D is unclear. Germline V gene lookup returns CDR1 SGHKS and CDR2 YYEKEE (reference sequence). With 1 base removed from V and 1 base from J, the gap between germline ends came to 5 bases. The CDR3 consists of 13 residues. The CDR3 loop reads CASSLQKNTEAFF. CDR3 sequence (DNA): TGTGCCAGCAGCTTGCAGAAGAACACTGAAGCTTTCTTT.

In this sample, this clone turned up a few times. V usage is TRBV10-2 and J usage is TRBJ2-2, with D uncertain. Germline CDR1 and CDR2: WSHSY and SAAADI. The CDR3 covers 13 residues. Trimming removed 5 bases at V and 2 bases at J, with 6 bases between. The DNA of the CDR3 is TGCGCCAGCAGTCGGCAAAACACCGGGGAGCTGTTTTTT. Translated, it gives CASSRQNTGELFF.

This clone was observed a handful of times. This chain joins TRBV5-1 and TRBJ1-1; D might be TRBD1 (5 bases). The length of the CDR3 is 13 residues. The V and J ends lost 6 bases and 2 bases respectively, with 11 bases between them. The germline gives CDR1 SGHRS, CDR2 YFSETQ. In DNA form, the CDR3 reads TGCGCCAGCACCGGGACGGCAAACACTGAAGCTTTCTTT. It yields the protein CASTGTANTEAFF.